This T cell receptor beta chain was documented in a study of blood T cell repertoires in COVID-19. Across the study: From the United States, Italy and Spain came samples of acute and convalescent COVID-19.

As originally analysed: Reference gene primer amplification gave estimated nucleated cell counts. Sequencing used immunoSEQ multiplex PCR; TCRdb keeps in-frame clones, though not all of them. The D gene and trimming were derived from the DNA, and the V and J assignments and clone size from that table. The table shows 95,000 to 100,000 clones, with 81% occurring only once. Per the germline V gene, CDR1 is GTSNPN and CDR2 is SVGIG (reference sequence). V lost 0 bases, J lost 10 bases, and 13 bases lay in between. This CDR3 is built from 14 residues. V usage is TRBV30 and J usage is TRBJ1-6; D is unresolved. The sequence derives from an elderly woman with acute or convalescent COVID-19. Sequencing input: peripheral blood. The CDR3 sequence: CAWSVSTPESPLHF. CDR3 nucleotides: TGTGCCTGGAGTGTATCGACCCCGGAGTCACCCCTCCACTTT. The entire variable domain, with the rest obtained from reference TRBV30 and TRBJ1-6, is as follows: SQTIHQWPATLVQPVGSPLSLECTVEGTSNPNLYWYRQAAGRGLQLLFYSVGIGQISSEVPQNLSASRPQDRQFILSSKKLLLSDSGFYLCAWSVSTPESPLHFGNGTRLTVT.